These T cell receptor beta chains were read from a single sample in a study of T-cell memory formation after mild COVID-19. TCRdb called the 5' RACE reads again in MiXCR, with one record for every CDR3 protein. The table lists a few hundred thousand distinct CDR3 sequences, around 27% of them singletons. Sequenced material: PBMCs or a T cell subset sorted from them (not recorded which). The receptors derive from an adult woman who had mild COVID-19 (a few samples of this study predate the infection). Cell type and time point are not known. The conserved cysteine and the conserved F or W are not part of the CDR3 here. Fields, in order: V gene, CDR3 protein.

v_call: TRBV12-3/TRBV12-4
cdr3_aa: ASMVRAALIDTQY

v_call: TRBV7-9
cdr3_aa: ASRGRGIYNEQF

v_call: TRBV3-1
cdr3_aa: ASSPEDGSNT

v_call: TRBV3-1
cdr3_aa: ASNSFHGIAETSYNEQF

v_call: TRBV5-1
cdr3_aa: ASSLAGDYAEAF

v_call: TRBV12-3/TRBV12-4
cdr3_aa: ASSLKAGGTDTQY

v_call: TRBV5-1
cdr3_aa: ASSPGTRGETQY

v_call: TRBV7-9
cdr3_aa: ASSPGGPNTEAF

v_call: TRBV7-2
cdr3_aa: ASRGNAGAWYGYT

v_call: TRBV15
cdr3_aa: ATSRAPTTGNYGYT

v_call: TRBV4-2
cdr3_aa: ASSHRGHSYEQY

v_call: TRBV28
cdr3_aa: ASSLPGAGQYNEQF

v_call: TRBV20-1
cdr3_aa: SATRTSGGTAQY

v_call: TRBV10-3
cdr3_aa: AISESSKTGGHYEQY

v_call: TRBV20-1
cdr3_aa: SARGPEGPDTQY